This is a list of T cell receptor beta chains from one sample in a study of blood T cell repertoires in COVID-19. Repertoires were generated with immunoSEQ multiplex PCR, while TCRdb's copy carries only in-frame clones and drops some. The sample yields around 200,000 clones, approximately 84% seen once. The material sequenced was peripheral blood. Receptors originate from a woman aged 80 or over with acute or convalescent COVID-19. Both conserved end residues are part of each CDR3. Each record gives: CDR3 protein, CDR3 DNA, CDR3 length, V gene, J gene, D gene, clone size. The D gene is left open where the match is weak. A row's size may be missing; if present it is once, few, many or a size class.

CDR3aa: CASSALTSRYTDTQYF
CDR3nt: TGTGCCAGCAGTGCTTTGACTAGCCGGTACACAGATACGCAGTATTTT
len: 16
v_gene: TRBV6-1
j_gene: TRBJ2-3
d_gene: TRBD2
abundance: NA

CDR3aa: CASSAPGHMNTEAFF
CDR3nt: TGTGCCAGCAGCGCCCCGGGACACATGAACACTGAAGCTTTCTTT
len: 15
v_gene: TRBV9
j_gene: TRBJ1-1
d_gene: NA
abundance: NA

CDR3aa: CASSQDPDRVHYNEQFF
CDR3nt: TGCGCCAGCAGCCAAGATCCGGACAGGGTACACTACAATGAGCAGTTCTTC
len: 17
v_gene: TRBV4-3
j_gene: TRBJ2-1
d_gene: TRBD1
abundance: NA

CDR3aa: CASSTGQLTEAFF
CDR3nt: TGCGCCAGCAGCACGGGACAGCTAACTGAAGCTTTCTTT
len: 13
v_gene: TRBV5-1
j_gene: TRBJ1-1
d_gene: TRBD1
abundance: NA

CDR3aa: CASRLRAWGTDTQYF
CDR3nt: TGTGCCAGCAGGCTCAGGGCATGGGGCACAGATACGCAGTATTTT
len: 15
v_gene: TRBV28
j_gene: TRBJ2-3
d_gene: NA
abundance: NA

CDR3aa: CASSPLGTGWPSSYEQYF
CDR3nt: TGTGCCAGCAGTCCCCTCGGGACAGGGTGGCCCAGTTCCTACGAGCAGTACTTC
len: 18
v_gene: TRBV28
j_gene: TRBJ2-7
d_gene: TRBD1
abundance: NA

CDR3aa: CASRHRTNEKLFF
CDR3nt: TGTGCCAGCAGGCACAGGACTAATGAAAAACTGTTTTTT
len: 13
v_gene: TRBV2
j_gene: TRBJ1-4
d_gene: NA
abundance: NA

CDR3aa: CASSPTGTIDPLYTF
CDR3nt: TGTGCCAGTAGTCCAACCGGGACAATCGACCCGCTCTACACCTTC
len: 15
v_gene: TRBV19
j_gene: TRBJ1-2
d_gene: NA
abundance: NA

CDR3aa: CASSVLRGNYGYTF
CDR3nt: TGTGCCAGCAGTGTCCTGAGGGGGAACTATGGCTACACCTTC
len: 14
v_gene: TRBV2
j_gene: TRBJ1-2
d_gene: NA
abundance: NA

CDR3aa: CASIPDPTRSYEQYF
CDR3nt: TGTGCCAGCATTCCGGATCCTACGAGGTCCTACGAGCAGTACTTC
len: 15
v_gene: TRBV6-1
j_gene: TRBJ2-7
d_gene: NA
abundance: NA

CDR3aa: CASRQGARDTQYF
CDR3nt: TGTGCCAGCAGACAGGGGGCCCGGGATACGCAGTATTTT
len: 13
v_gene: TRBV11-2
j_gene: TRBJ2-3
d_gene: TRBD1
abundance: NA

CDR3aa: CASQGLADTGEQYF
CDR3nt: TGTGCCAGCCAGGGACTAGCGGATACCGGCGAGCAGTACTTC
len: 14
v_gene: TRBV3-1/TRBV3-2
j_gene: TRBJ2-7
d_gene: TRBD2
abundance: NA

CDR3aa: CASSSTQQEYGYTF
CDR3nt: TGTGCCAGCAGTTCAACACAACAAGAATATGGCTACACCTTC
len: 14
v_gene: TRBV27
j_gene: TRBJ1-2
d_gene: NA
abundance: NA

CDR3aa: CASSPRQGVDSPLHF
CDR3nt: TGTGCCAGCTCACCCCGACAGGGGGTGGATTCACCCCTCCACTTT
len: 15
v_gene: TRBV18
j_gene: TRBJ1-6
d_gene: TRBD1
abundance: NA

CDR3aa: CATSRDTVGAKSNEKLFF
CDR3nt: TGTGCCACCAGCAGAGATACGGTTGGGGCTAAGTCTAATGAAAAACTGTTTTTT
len: 18
v_gene: TRBV15
j_gene: TRBJ1-4
d_gene: NA
abundance: NA

CDR3aa: CASSPRDITGELFF
CDR3nt: TGTGCCAGCAGCCCACGGGACATCACCGGGGAGCTGTTTTTT
len: 14
v_gene: TRBV3-1/TRBV3-2
j_gene: TRBJ2-2
d_gene: NA
abundance: NA

CDR3aa: CASSREVSRWDTRTGELFF
CDR3nt: TGTGCCAGCAGTCGAGAGGTGTCTCGATGGGACACCCGCACCGGGGAGCTGTTTTTT
len: 19
v_gene: TRBV27
j_gene: TRBJ2-2
d_gene: NA
abundance: NA

CDR3aa: CASSRGLVNQPQHF
CDR3nt: TGTGCCAGCAGCCGGGGACTGGTCAATCAGCCCCAGCATTTT
len: 14
v_gene: TRBV5-8
j_gene: TRBJ1-5
d_gene: NA
abundance: NA

CDR3aa: CASRKFSGMGNQPQHF
CDR3nt: TGTGCCAGCAGGAAATTTTCGGGTATGGGCAATCAGCCCCAGCATTTT
len: 16
v_gene: TRBV6-6
j_gene: TRBJ1-5
d_gene: NA
abundance: NA

CDR3aa: CASSDNSQETQYF
CDR3nt: TGTGCCAGCAGTGATAACAGTCAAGAGACCCAGTACTTC
len: 13
v_gene: TRBV2
j_gene: TRBJ2-5
d_gene: NA
abundance: NA

CDR3aa: CASSSLAGTKIYTDTQYF
CDR3nt: TGTGCCAGCAGTTCGCTAGCGGGGACGAAAATATACACAGATACGCAGTATTTT
len: 18
v_gene: TRBV27
j_gene: TRBJ2-3
d_gene: TRBD2
abundance: NA

CDR3aa: CASSESVAGSTDTQYF
CDR3nt: TGCGCCAGCAGTGAGTCGGTAGCGGGAAGCACAGATACGCAGTATTTT
len: 16
v_gene: TRBV10-2
j_gene: TRBJ2-3
d_gene: TRBD2
abundance: NA

CDR3aa: CASSENSRRGYTF
CDR3nt: TGTGCCAGCAGTGAAAACAGCAGAAGGGGCTACACCTTC
len: 13
v_gene: TRBV25-1
j_gene: TRBJ1-2
d_gene: NA
abundance: NA

CDR3aa: CASSWRGSTEAFF
CDR3nt: TGTGCCAGCAGTTGGAGGGGAAGCACTGAAGCTTTCTTT
len: 13
v_gene: TRBV12-3/TRBV12-4
j_gene: TRBJ1-1
d_gene: NA
abundance: few

CDR3aa: CASRDIQETQYF
CDR3nt: TGCGCCAGCCGGGACATTCAAGAGACCCAGTACTTC
len: 12
v_gene: TRBV5-1
j_gene: TRBJ2-5
d_gene: NA
abundance: NA

CDR3aa: CAICLQAGCTGELFF
CDR3nt: TGTGCCATCTGTCTCCAGGCGGGATGCACCGGGGAGCTGTTTTTT
len: 15
v_gene: TRBV28
j_gene: TRBJ2-2
d_gene: NA
abundance: NA

CDR3aa: CASSLAHTHGETQYF
CDR3nt: TGTGCCAGCAGTTTAGCACACACCCACGGGGAGACCCAGTACTTC
len: 15
v_gene: TRBV27
j_gene: TRBJ2-5
d_gene: NA
abundance: NA

CDR3aa: CASSLEGSGVQPLHF
CDR3nt: TGTGCCAGCAGCTTGGAGGGGTCGGGGGTACAACCCCTCCACTTT
len: 15
v_gene: TRBV5-5
j_gene: TRBJ1-6
d_gene: NA
abundance: NA

CDR3aa: CASSFAGQGNEQFF
CDR3nt: TGTGCCAGCAGCTTCGCGGGACAGGGCAATGAGCAGTTCTTC
len: 14
v_gene: TRBV7-2
j_gene: TRBJ2-1
d_gene: TRBD1
abundance: NA

CDR3aa: CASSASGEQFF
CDR3nt: TGTGCCAGCAGCGCTAGCGGTGAGCAGTTCTTC
len: 11
v_gene: TRBV9
j_gene: TRBJ2-1
d_gene: TRBD2
abundance: NA

CDR3aa: CASSLGEKQDTQYF
CDR3nt: TGTGCCAGCAGCTTGGGGGAGAAGCAAGATACGCAGTATTTT
len: 14
v_gene: TRBV5-4
j_gene: TRBJ2-3
d_gene: NA
abundance: NA

CDR3aa: CASSPGTGNTEAFF
CDR3nt: TGCGCCAGCAGCCCGGGGACAGGGAACACTGAAGCTTTCTTT
len: 14
v_gene: TRBV4-1
j_gene: TRBJ1-1
d_gene: TRBD1
abundance: NA

CDR3aa: CASLRGAEGNEQFF
CDR3nt: TGTGCCAGTCTTCGCGGCGCCGAGGGCAATGAGCAGTTCTTC
len: 14
v_gene: TRBV9
j_gene: TRBJ2-1
d_gene: NA
abundance: NA

CDR3aa: CASSVVASSDTDTQYF
CDR3nt: TGTGCCAGCAGCGTAGTAGCTAGCAGCGACACAGATACGCAGTATTTT
len: 16
v_gene: TRBV9
j_gene: TRBJ2-3
d_gene: NA
abundance: NA

CDR3aa: CASSQITGGSEAFF
CDR3nt: TGTGCCAGTAGTCAGATTACAGGGGGGAGTGAAGCTTTCTTT
len: 14
v_gene: TRBV19
j_gene: TRBJ1-1
d_gene: TRBD1
abundance: NA

CDR3aa: CASSPGGSGNTIYF
CDR3nt: TGCGCCAGCAGCCCCGGAGGGTCTGGAAACACCATATATTTT
len: 14
v_gene: TRBV5-1
j_gene: TRBJ1-3
d_gene: NA
abundance: NA

CDR3aa: CASSILAGVETQYF
CDR3nt: TGTGCCAGCAGTATTTTAGCGGGAGTAGAGACCCAGTACTTC
len: 14
v_gene: TRBV6-5
j_gene: TRBJ2-5
d_gene: TRBD2
abundance: NA

CDR3aa: CATSRARDRASYEQYF
CDR3nt: TGTGCCACCAGCAGAGCCCGGGACAGGGCGTCCTACGAGCAGTACTTC
len: 16
v_gene: TRBV15
j_gene: TRBJ2-7
d_gene: TRBD1
abundance: NA

CDR3aa: CATDRGITGELFF
CDR3nt: TGTGCCACCGATAGGGGAATCACCGGGGAGCTGTTTTTT
len: 13
v_gene: TRBV6-5
j_gene: TRBJ2-2
d_gene: NA
abundance: NA

CDR3aa: CASSAGTYEQYF
CDR3nt: TGTGCCAGCAGTGCCGGGACTTACGAGCAGTACTTC
len: 12
v_gene: TRBV27
j_gene: TRBJ2-7
d_gene: NA
abundance: NA

CDR3aa: CASSLGGQGNQFF
CDR3nt: TGTGCCAGCAGCTTGGGGGGCCAGGGTAATCAGTTCTTC
len: 13
v_gene: TRBV5-4
j_gene: TRBJ2-1
d_gene: NA
abundance: few

CDR3aa: CASSQYLGNTIYF
CDR3nt: TGCGCCAGCAGTCAATACCTAGGAAACACCATATATTTT
len: 13
v_gene: TRBV23-1
j_gene: TRBJ1-3
d_gene: NA
abundance: NA

CDR3aa: CASTGQGLGNTEAFF
CDR3nt: TGTGCCAGCACGGGACAGGGCCTTGGGAACACTGAAGCTTTCTTT
len: 15
v_gene: TRBV28
j_gene: TRBJ1-1
d_gene: TRBD1
abundance: NA

CDR3aa: CASSLSRYEKLFF
CDR3nt: TGTGCCAGCAGTTTGTCACGGTACGAAAAACTGTTTTTT
len: 13
v_gene: TRBV27
j_gene: TRBJ1-4
d_gene: NA
abundance: NA

CDR3aa: CATSRVTTGTYEQYF
CDR3nt: TGTGCCACCAGCAGAGTGACTACTGGGACCTACGAGCAGTACTTC
len: 15
v_gene: TRBV15
j_gene: TRBJ2-7
d_gene: NA
abundance: NA

CDR3aa: CAISVQPGQGLTYEQYF
CDR3nt: TGTGCCATCAGTGTCCAACCGGGACAGGGACTCACCTACGAGCAGTACTTC
len: 17
v_gene: TRBV10-3
j_gene: TRBJ2-7
d_gene: TRBD1
abundance: NA

CDR3aa: CASSPAMEGNQPQHF
CDR3nt: TGTGCTAGCAGCCCTGCTATGGAGGGCAATCAGCCCCAGCATTTT
len: 15
v_gene: TRBV7-7
j_gene: TRBJ1-5
d_gene: NA
abundance: NA

CDR3aa: CASILSYTEAFF
CDR3nt: TGTGCCAGCATTCTGAGTTACACTGAAGCTTTCTTT
len: 12
v_gene: TRBV6-5
j_gene: TRBJ1-1
d_gene: NA
abundance: NA

CDR3aa: CASIPGQGTYNEQFF
CDR3nt: TGTGCCAGCATCCCTGGGCAGGGCACCTACAATGAGCAGTTCTTC
len: 15
v_gene: TRBV2
j_gene: TRBJ2-1
d_gene: NA
abundance: NA

CDR3aa: CASSYEGRGGGQPQHF
CDR3nt: TGTGCCAGCAGTTACGAGGGCAGGGGCGGGGGTCAGCCCCAGCATTTT
len: 16
v_gene: TRBV6-2/TRBV6-3
j_gene: TRBJ1-5
d_gene: NA
abundance: once

CDR3aa: CASLGGYEQYF
CDR3nt: TGTGCCAGCCTGGGAGGGTACGAGCAGTACTTC
len: 11
v_gene: TRBV6-5
j_gene: TRBJ2-7
d_gene: TRBD2
abundance: NA

CDR3aa: CASGKGQLLTYEQYF
CDR3nt: TGTGCCAGCGGGAAGGGACAACTGTTAACCTACGAGCAGTACTTC
len: 15
v_gene: TRBV27
j_gene: TRBJ2-7
d_gene: NA
abundance: NA

CDR3aa: CASRPPGLNEYEQYF
CDR3nt: TGTGCCAGCAGGCCCCCGGGACTAAATGAATACGAGCAGTACTTC
len: 15
v_gene: TRBV6-5
j_gene: TRBJ2-7
d_gene: TRBD2
abundance: NA

CDR3aa: CASSRRLAESYNEQFF
CDR3nt: TGCGCCAGCAGCCGCCGGCTAGCGGAATCCTACAATGAGCAGTTCTTC
len: 16
v_gene: TRBV4-1
j_gene: TRBJ2-1
d_gene: TRBD2
abundance: NA

CDR3aa: CSASRILGRPEQFF
CDR3nt: TGCAGTGCTAGTAGGATTTTGGGGCGGCCTGAGCAGTTCTTC
len: 14
v_gene: TRBV20-1
j_gene: TRBJ2-1
d_gene: NA
abundance: NA

CDR3aa: CASQPGGSYEQYF
CDR3nt: TGTGCCAGCCAGCCGGGTGGCTCCTACGAGCAGTACTTC
len: 13
v_gene: TRBV28
j_gene: TRBJ2-7
d_gene: NA
abundance: NA

CDR3aa: CASSQPKDSGNTGELFF
CDR3nt: TGTGCCAGCAGCCAACCCAAGGATAGCGGAAACACCGGGGAGCTGTTTTTT
len: 17
v_gene: TRBV7-9
j_gene: TRBJ2-2
d_gene: NA
abundance: NA

CDR3aa: CASSQGYSNQPQHF
CDR3nt: TGTGCCAGCTCCCAGGGGTATAGCAATCAGCCCCAGCATTTT
len: 14
v_gene: TRBV5-5
j_gene: TRBJ1-5
d_gene: NA
abundance: NA

CDR3aa: CASSGAGDQPQHF
CDR3nt: TGCGCCAGCTCGGGCGCGGGAGATCAGCCCCAGCATTTT
len: 13
v_gene: TRBV10-1
j_gene: TRBJ1-5
d_gene: NA
abundance: NA

CDR3aa: CASSYYLGLEVSEQFF
CDR3nt: TGTGCCAGCAGTTACTACCTTGGACTAGAAGTTAGCGAGCAGTTCTTC
len: 16
v_gene: TRBV6-5
j_gene: TRBJ2-1
d_gene: TRBD2
abundance: once